Listed below are T cell receptor beta chains from one sample, sequenced in a study of blood T cell repertoires in COVID-19. The method was immunoSEQ multiplex PCR; TCRdb's version includes in-frame clones alone and lacks a portion of them. This sample yields around 400,000 clones, of which about 88% are seen a single time; roughly 1.4% belongs to the top ten. Sequencing input: PBMCs or T cells enriched from blood (not recorded which). These receptors were obtained from a woman between 18 and 29 years old who had been exposed to COVID-19. Each CDR3 is given with its conserved first and last residue. D genes are given only for firm matches.

d_gene	v_gene	CDR3aa
NA	TRBV4-1	CASSQVEGRSNQPQHF
TRBD2	TRBV3-1/TRBV3-2	CASSSGTSLQGAQYF
NA	TRBV29-1	CSVSSGNQPQHF
TRBD1	TRBV6-5	CASSYRDRGYEQYF
TRBD2	TRBV4-1	CASSLGQAGVSNEQFF
NA	TRBV6-4	CASSKEWANQPQHF
TRBD2	TRBV14	CASSQDRSGGFDEQFF
NA	TRBV7-6	CASSFNTDTQYF
NA	TRBV7-2	CASSPGGVLWEQYF
NA	TRBV7-3	CASSSGNEQYF
NA	TRBV7-9	CASSSLGPGMGYTF
TRBD1	TRBV25-1	CASSQGTGHQETQYF
NA	TRBV28	CASSLPLGRTNEKLFF
TRBD2	TRBV24-1	CATSDFASGRGTQYF